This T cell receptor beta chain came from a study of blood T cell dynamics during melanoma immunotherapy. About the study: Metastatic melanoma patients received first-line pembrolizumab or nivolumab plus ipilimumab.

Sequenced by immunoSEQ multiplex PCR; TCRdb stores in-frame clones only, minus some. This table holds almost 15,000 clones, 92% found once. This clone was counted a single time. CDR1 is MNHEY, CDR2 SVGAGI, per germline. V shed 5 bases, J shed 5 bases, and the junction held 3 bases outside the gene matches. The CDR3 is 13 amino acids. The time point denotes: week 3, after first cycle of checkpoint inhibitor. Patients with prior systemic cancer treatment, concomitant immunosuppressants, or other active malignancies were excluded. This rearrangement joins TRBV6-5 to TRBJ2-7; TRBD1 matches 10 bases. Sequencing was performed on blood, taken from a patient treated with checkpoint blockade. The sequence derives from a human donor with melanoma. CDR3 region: CASSRQGAHEQYF. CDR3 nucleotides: TGTGCCAGCAGTAGACAGGGGGCCCACGAGCAGTACTTC.